Given below is one T cell receptor beta chain in context. The sample holds other DNA sequences that translate to the same CDR3. The CDR3 runs to 14 residues. In germline, CDR1 is SEHNR, CDR2 FQNEAQ (reference sequence). V shed 6 bases and J shed 0 bases, with 11 bases lying between them. The protocol was immunoSEQ multiplex PCR, while the TCRdb copy is restricted to in-frame clones and leaves out a portion. This sample carries some 700,000 clones, 75% to 90% of them seen once, and the ten largest clones take under 0.3%. This entry is derived from a study of blood T cell repertoires in COVID-19. The TCR comes from a woman under 30 with acute or convalescent COVID-19. The sequencing sample was made of peripheral blood. The chain couples TRBV7-9 to TRBJ1-1; TRBD1 is a possible D gene (5 bases). The CDR3 loop is CASSFGGLNTEAFF. CDR3 nucleotides: TGTGCCAGCAGTTTTGGGGGGTTGAACACTGAAGCTTTCTTT.